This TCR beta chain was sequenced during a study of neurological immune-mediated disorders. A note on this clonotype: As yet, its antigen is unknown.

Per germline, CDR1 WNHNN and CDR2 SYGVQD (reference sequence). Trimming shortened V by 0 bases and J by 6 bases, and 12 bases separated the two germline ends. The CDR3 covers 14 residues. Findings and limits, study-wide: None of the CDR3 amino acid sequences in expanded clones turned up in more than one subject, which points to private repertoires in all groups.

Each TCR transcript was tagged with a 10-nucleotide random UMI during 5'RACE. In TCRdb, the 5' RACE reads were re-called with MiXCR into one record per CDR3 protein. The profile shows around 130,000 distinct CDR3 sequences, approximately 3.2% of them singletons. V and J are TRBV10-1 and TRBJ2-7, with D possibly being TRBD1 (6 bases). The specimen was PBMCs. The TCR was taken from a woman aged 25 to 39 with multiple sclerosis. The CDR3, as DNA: TGCGCCAGCAGTGAGTCGGCAGGGGCGGGCGAGCAGTACTTC. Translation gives CASSESAGAGEQYF.